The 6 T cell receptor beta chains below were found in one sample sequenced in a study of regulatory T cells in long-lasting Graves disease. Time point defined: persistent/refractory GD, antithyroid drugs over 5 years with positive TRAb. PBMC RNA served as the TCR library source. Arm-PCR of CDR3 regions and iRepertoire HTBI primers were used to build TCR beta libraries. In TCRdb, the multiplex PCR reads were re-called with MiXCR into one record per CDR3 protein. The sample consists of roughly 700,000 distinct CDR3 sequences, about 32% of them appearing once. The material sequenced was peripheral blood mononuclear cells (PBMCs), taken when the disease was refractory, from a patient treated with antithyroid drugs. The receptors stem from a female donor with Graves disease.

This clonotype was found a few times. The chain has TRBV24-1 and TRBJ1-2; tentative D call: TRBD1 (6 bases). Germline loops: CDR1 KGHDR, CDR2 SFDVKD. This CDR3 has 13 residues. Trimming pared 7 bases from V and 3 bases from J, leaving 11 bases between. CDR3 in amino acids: CATRSSGDYGYTF. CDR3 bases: TGTGCCACCAGAAGCTCAGGGGACTATGGCTACACCTTC.

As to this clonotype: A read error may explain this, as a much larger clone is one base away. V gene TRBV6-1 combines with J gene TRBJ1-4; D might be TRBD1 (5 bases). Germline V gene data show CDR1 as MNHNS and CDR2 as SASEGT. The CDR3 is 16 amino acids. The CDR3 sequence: CASSASGTRANENLFF. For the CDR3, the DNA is TGTGCCAGCAGTGCCTCAGGGACCCGGGCTAATGAAAACCTGTTTTTT.

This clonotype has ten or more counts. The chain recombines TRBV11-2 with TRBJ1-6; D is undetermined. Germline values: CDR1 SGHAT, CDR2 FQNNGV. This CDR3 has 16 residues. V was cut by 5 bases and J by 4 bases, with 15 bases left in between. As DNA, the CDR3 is TGTGCCAGCAGCCCATGGGATTCCTCTTATAATTCACCCCTCCACTTT. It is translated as CASSPWDSSYNSPLHF.

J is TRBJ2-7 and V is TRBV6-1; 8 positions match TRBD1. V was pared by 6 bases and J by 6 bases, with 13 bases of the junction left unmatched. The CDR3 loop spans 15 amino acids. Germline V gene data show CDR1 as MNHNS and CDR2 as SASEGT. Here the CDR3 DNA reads TGTGCCAGCAGACAAACAGGGGGAGTGGGTGTCGAGCAGTACTTC. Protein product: CASRQTGGVGVEQYF.

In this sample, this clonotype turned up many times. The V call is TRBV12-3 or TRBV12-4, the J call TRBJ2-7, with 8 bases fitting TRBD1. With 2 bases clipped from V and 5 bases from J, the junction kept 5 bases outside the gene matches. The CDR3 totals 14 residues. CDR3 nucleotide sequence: TGTGCCAGCAGTTTATCGTCAGGGGGCAACGAGCAGTACTTC. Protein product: CASSLSSGGNEQYF.

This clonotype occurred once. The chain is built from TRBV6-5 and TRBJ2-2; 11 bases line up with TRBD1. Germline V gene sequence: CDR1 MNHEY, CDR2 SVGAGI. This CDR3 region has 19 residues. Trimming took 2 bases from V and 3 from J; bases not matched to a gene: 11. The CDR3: CASSYRTGGRPVHTGELFF. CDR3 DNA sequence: TGTGCCAGCAGTTACCGGACAGGGGGCCGACCGGTGCACACCGGGGAGCTGTTTTTT.